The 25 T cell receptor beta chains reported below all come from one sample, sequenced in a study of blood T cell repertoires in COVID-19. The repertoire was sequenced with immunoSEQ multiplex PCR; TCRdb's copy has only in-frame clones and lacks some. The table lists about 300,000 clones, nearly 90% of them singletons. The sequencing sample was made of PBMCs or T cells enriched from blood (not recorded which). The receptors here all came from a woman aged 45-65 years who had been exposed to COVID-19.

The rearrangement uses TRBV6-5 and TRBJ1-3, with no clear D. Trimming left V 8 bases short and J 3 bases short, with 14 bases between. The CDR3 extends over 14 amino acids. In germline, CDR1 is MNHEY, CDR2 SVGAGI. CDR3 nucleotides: TGTGCCAGCGGGCCGCGCGGGCATGGAAACACCATATATTTT. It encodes CASGPRGHGNTIYF.

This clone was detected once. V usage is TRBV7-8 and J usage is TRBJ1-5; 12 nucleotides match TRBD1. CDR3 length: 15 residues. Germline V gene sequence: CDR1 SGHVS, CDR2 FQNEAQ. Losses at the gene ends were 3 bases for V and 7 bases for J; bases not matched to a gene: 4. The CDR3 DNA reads TGTGCCAGCAGCTTCGGGACAGGGGGCGGGCAGCCCCAGCATTTT. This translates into CASSFGTGGGQPQHF.

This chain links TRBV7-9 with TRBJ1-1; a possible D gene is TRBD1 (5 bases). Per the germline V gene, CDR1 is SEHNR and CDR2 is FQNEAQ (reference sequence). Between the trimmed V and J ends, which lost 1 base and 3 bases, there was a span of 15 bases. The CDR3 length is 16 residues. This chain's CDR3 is CASSLGGGRGHTEAFF. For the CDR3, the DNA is TGTGCCAGCAGCTTAGGCGGCGGTAGGGGCCACACTGAAGCTTTCTTT.

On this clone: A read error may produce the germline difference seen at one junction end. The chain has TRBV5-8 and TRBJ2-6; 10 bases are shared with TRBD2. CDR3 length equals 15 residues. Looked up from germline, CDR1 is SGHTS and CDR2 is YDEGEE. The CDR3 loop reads CASSGGATGANVLTF. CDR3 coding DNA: TGTGCGAGCAGCGGGGGGGCGACTGGGGCCAACGTCCTGACTTTC.

CDR3 bases: TGTGCCAGCAGCCAGGGGGCAGGCCTCTACAATGAGCAGTTCTTC. Its protein is CASSQGAGLYNEQFF. The genes are TRBV11-2 and TRBJ2-1; 8 bases agree with TRBD1. This CDR3 comprises 15 residues. Trimming at V came to 5 bases and at J to 3 bases, leaving 6 bases not matched to a gene. CDR1 and CDR2 from the germline V gene are SGHAT and FQNNGV.

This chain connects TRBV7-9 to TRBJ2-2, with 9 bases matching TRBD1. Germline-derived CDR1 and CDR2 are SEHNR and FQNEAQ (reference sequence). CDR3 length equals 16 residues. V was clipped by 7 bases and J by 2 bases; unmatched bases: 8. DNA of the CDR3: TGTGCCAGCAACGAACAGGGGGCTATCAACACCGGGGAGCTGTTTTTT. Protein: CASNEQGAINTGELFF.

CDR3 residues: CASSQDLSQRGGYEQFF. In nucleotides, the CDR3 is TGCGCCAGCAGCCAAGATCTTAGCCAGCGGGGGGGCTATGAGCAGTTCTTC. This chain uses TRBV4-1 with TRBJ2-1; TRBD2 aligns across 10 bases. CDR1 and CDR2 (germline): MGHRA, YSYEKL. The CDR3 consists of 17 residues. With V trimmed by 0 bases and J by 8 bases, 10 bases remained unmatched.

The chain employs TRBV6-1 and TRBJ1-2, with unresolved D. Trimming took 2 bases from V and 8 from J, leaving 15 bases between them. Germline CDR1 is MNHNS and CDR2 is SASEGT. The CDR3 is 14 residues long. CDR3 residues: CASSESVVLGGYTF. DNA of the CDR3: TGTGCCAGCAGTGAAAGCGTGGTGTTAGGAGGCTACACCTTC.

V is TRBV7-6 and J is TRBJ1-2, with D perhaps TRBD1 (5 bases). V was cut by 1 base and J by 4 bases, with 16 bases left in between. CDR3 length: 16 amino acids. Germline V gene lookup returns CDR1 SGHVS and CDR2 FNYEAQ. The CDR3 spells CASSLDYRGDVYGYTF. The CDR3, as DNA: TGTGCCAGCAGCTTAGATTATAGGGGCGATGTCTATGGCTACACCTTC.

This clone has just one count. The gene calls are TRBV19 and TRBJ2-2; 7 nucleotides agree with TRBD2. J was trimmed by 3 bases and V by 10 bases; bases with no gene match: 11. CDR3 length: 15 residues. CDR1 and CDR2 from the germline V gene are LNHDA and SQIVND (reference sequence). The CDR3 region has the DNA TGTGCCACCAGGCAGCGGGGAGCCTACACCGGGGAGCTGTTTTTT. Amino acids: CATRQRGAYTGELFF. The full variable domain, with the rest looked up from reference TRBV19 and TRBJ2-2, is DGGITQSPKYLFRKEGQNVTLSCEQNLNHDAMYWYRQDPGQGLRLIYYSQIVNDFQKGDIAEGYSVSREKKESFPLTVTSAQKNPTAFYLCATRQRGAYTGELFFGEGSRLTVL.

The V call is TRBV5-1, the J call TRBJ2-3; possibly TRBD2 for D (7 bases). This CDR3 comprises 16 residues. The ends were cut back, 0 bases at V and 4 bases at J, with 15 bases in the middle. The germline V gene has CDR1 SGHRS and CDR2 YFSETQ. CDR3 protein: CASSLGWTGGPDTQYF. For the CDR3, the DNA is TGCGCCAGCAGCTTGGGGTGGACCGGGGGGCCAGATACGCAGTATTTT. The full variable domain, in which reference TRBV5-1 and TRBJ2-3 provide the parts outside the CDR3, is KAGVTQTPRYLIKTRGQQVTLSCSPISGHRSVSWYQQTPGQGLQFLFEYFSETQRNKGNFPGRFSGRQFSNSRSEMNVSTLELGDSALYLCASSLGWTGGPDTQYFGPGTRLTVL.

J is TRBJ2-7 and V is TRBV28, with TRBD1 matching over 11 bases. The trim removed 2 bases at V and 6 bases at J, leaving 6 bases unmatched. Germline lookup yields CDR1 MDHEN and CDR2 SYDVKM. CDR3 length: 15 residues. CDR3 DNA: TGTGCCAGCAGTTTAGGGACAGGGGGATTTTTCGAGCAGTACTTC. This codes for CASSLGTGGFFEQYF. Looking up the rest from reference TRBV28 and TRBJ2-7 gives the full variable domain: DVKVTQSSRYLVKRTGEKVFLECVQDMDHENMFWYRQDPGLGLRLIYFSYDVKMKEKGDIPEGYSVSREKKERFSLILESASTNQTSMYLCASSLGTGGFFEQYFGPGTRLTVT.

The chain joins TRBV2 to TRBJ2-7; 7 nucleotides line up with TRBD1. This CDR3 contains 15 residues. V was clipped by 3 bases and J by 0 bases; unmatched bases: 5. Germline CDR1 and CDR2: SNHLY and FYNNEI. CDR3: CASSEQGVISYEQYF. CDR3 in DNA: TGTGCCAGCAGTGAGCAGGGGGTCATCTCCTACGAGCAGTACTTC.

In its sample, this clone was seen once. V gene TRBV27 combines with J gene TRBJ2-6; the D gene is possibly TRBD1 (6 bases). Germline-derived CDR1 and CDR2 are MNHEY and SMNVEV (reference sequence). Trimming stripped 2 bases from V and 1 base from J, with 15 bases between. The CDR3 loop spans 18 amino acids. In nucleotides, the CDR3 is TGTGCCAGCAGTTTACAGGGGCCGGGTAGGTCTGGGGCCAACGTCCTGACTTTC. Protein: CASSLQGPGRSGANVLTF. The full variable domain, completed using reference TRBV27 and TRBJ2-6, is EAQVTQNPRYLITVTGKKLTVTCSQNMNHEYMSWYRQDPGLGLRQIYYSMNVEVTDKGDVPEGYKVSRKEKRNFPLILESPSPNQTSLYFCASSLQGPGRSGANVLTFGAGSRLTVL.

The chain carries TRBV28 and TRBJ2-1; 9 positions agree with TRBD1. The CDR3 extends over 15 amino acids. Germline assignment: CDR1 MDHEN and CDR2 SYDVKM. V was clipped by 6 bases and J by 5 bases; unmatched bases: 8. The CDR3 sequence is CASSPIGTGHNEQFF. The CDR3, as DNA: TGTGCCAGCAGCCCCATTGGGACAGGGCACAATGAGCAGTTCTTC.

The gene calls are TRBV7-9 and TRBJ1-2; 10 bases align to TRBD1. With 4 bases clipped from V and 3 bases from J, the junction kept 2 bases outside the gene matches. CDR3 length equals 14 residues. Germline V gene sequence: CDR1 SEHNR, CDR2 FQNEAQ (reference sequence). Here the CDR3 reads CASSWGTGDYGYTF. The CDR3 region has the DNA TGTGCCAGCAGCTGGGGGACAGGGGACTATGGCTACACCTTC.

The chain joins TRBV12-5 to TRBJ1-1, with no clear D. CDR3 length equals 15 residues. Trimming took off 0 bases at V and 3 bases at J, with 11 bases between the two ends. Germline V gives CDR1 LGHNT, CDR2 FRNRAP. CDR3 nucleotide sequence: TGTGCTAGTGGTTTGGTAGTCGGGGAGTACACTGAAGCTTTCTTT. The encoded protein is CASGLVVGEYTEAFF.

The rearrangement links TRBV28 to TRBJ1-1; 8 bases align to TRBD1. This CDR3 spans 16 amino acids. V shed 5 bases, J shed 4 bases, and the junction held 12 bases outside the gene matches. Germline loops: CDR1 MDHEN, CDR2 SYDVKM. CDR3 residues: CASSIRTGNIGTEAFF. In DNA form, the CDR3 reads TGTGCCAGCAGTATACGGACAGGGAATATCGGCACTGAAGCTTTCTTT.

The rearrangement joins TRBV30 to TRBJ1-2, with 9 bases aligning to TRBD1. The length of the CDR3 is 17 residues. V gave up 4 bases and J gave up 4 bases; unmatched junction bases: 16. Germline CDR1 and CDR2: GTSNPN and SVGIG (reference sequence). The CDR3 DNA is TGTGCCTGGAATAAACCGGGACAGGGAACTAAAAGCTATGGCTACACCTTC. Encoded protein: CAWNKPGQGTKSYGYTF.

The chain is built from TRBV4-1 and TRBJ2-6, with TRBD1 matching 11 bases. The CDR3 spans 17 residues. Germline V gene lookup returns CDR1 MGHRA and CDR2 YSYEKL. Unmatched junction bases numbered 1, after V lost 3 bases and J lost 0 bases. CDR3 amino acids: CASSQGQGGSGANVLTF. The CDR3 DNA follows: TGCGCCAGCAGCCAGGGACAGGGGGGCTCTGGGGCCAACGTCCTGACTTTC.

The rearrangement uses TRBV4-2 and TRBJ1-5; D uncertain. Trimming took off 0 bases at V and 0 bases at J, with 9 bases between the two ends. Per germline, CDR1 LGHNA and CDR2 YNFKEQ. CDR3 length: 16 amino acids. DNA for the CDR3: TGTGCCAGCAGCCAAGAAGCGGGTGGTAGCAATCAGCCCCAGCATTTT. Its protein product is CASSQEAGGSNQPQHF.

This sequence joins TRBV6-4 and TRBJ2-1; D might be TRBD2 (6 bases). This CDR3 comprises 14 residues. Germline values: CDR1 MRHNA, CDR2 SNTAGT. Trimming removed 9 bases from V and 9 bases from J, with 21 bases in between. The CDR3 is CASAEEAFGSEQFF. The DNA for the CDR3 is TGTGCCAGTGCCGAGGAAGCTTTCGGGAGTGAGCAGTTCTTC.

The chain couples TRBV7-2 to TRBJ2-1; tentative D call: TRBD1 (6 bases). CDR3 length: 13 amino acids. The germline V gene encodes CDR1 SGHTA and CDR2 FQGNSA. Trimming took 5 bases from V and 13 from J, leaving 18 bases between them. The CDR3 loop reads CASSRGDTLGQFF. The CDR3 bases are TGTGCCAGCAGCAGAGGGGACACTCTAGGACAGTTCTTC. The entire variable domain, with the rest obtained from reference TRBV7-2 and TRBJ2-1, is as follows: GAGVSQSPSNKVTEKGKDVELRCDPISGHTALYWYRQSLGQGLEFLIYFQGNSAPDKSGLPSDRFSAERTGGSVSTLTIQRTQQEDSAVYLCASSRGDTLGQFFGPGTRLTVL.

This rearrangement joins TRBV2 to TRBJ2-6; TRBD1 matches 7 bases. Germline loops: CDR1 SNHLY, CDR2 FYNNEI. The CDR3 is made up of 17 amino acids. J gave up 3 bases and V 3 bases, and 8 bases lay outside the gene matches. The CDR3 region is CASSEGRGRSGANVLTF. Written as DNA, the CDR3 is TGTGCCAGCAGTGAGGGTAGGGGGCGGAGTGGGGCCAACGTCCTGACTTTC.

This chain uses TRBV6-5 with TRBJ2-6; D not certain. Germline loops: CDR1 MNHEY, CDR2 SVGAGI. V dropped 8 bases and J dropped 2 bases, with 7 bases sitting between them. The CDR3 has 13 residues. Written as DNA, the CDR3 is TGTGCCAGCCTTATCCCTGGGGCCAACGTCCTGACTTTC. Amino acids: CASLIPGANVLTF.